Listed below are T cell receptor beta chains from one sample, sequenced in a study of cytomegalovirus exposure and HLA in healthy donors. TCRdb's table, derived via immunoSEQ multiplex PCR, lists solely in-frame clones and lacks some. The sample has around 200,000 clones; approximately 85% are singletons. The source material was PBMCs. The receptors were sampled from a woman aged 40 to 50 in good health and CMV-seronegative. CDR3s include the opening cysteine and the closing phenylalanine or tryptophan. D genes are given only for firm matches. Expanded clones get a size class; other rows say once, few or many, or leave the size out.

j_call d_call v_call clone_size cdr3_aa cdr3_nt
TRBJ1-2 - TRBV12-5 - CASGLVLRGGRINYGYTF TGTGCTAGTGGTTTGGTACTACGTGGAGGGAGAATAAACTATGGCTACACCTTC
TRBJ2-2 - TRBV7-9 - CASSLYRANTGELFF TGTGCCAGCAGCTTATACAGGGCGAACACCGGGGAGCTGTTTTTT
TRBJ2-1 - TRBV29-1 - CSVGLPTSNEQFF TGCAGCGTTGGCCTTCCCACCAGTAATGAGCAGTTCTTC
TRBJ2-7 TRBD1 TRBV28 - CASSFRRYRGLGYEQYF TGTGCCAGCAGTTTCAGGAGGTACAGGGGATTGGGCTACGAGCAGTACTTC
TRBJ2-1 TRBD2 TRBV19 - CASSPGTSGTNLHNEQFF TGTGCCAGTAGTCCCGGGACTAGCGGGACTAACCTCCACAATGAGCAGTTCTTC
TRBJ1-1 - TRBV9 - CASSDRGEGYTEAFF TGTGCCAGCAGCGACCGGGGGGAGGGGTACACTGAAGCTTTCTTT
TRBJ1-2 TRBD1 TRBV27 - CASRSTGTGYGYTF TGTGCCAGCAGGAGTACCGGGACAGGGTATGGCTACACCTTC
TRBJ1-1 - TRBV11-2 few CASSLERGTEAFF TGTGCCAGCAGCTTAGAGAGGGGGACTGAAGCTTTCTTT
TRBJ2-1 - TRBV11-2 - CASKTGREQFF TGTGCCAGCAAGACAGGCCGCGAGCAGTTCTTC
TRBJ2-1 - TRBV19 few CATNLDSSIHEQFF TGTGCCACTAACTTGGACAGTTCTATTCATGAGCAGTTCTTC
TRBJ1-3 - TRBV4-2 - CASRRESGNTIYF TGTGCCAGCAGGCGAGAGTCGGGAAACACCATATATTTT
TRBJ2-1 - TRBV6-5 - CASSWRGPDEQFF TGTGCCAGCAGTTGGAGAGGGCCTGATGAGCAGTTCTTC
TRBJ1-2 - TRBV28 few CASSLVAPNRYTF TGTGCCAGCAGTTTAGTGGCCCCGAACCGCTACACCTTC
TRBJ1-2 TRBD1 TRBV28 - CASSSWTGSGYTF TGTGCCAGCAGTTCCTGGACAGGGTCTGGCTACACCTTC
TRBJ2-3 TRBD1 TRBV5-5 - CASSGDSRRTDTQYF TGTGCCAGCAGCGGGGACAGTCGTCGCACAGATACGCAGTATTTT
TRBJ2-5 TRBD2 TRBV7-2 - CASSYLGGRRETQYF TGTGCCAGCAGCTACCTTGGCGGGAGGAGGGAGACCCAGTACTTC
TRBJ2-1 TRBD2 TRBV19 - CASSPGTSGRGSYNEQFF TGTGCCAGTAGTCCCGGGACTAGCGGGAGAGGGTCCTACAATGAGCAGTTCTTC
TRBJ1-4 TRBD1 TRBV4-1 - CASSPGQGAFGNEKLFF TGCGCCAGCAGTCCGGGACAGGGGGCGTTTGGTAATGAAAAACTGTTTTTT
TRBJ2-2 TRBD1 TRBV29-1 - CSVGQGINTGELFF TGCAGCGTTGGACAGGGGATTAACACCGGGGAGCTGTTTTTT
TRBJ1-1 - TRBV5-1 - CASIEQGNTEAFF TGCGCCAGCATAGAACAGGGGAACACTGAAGCTTTCTTT
TRBJ2-7 TRBD1 TRBV28 - CASSLLGTGDSYEQYF TGTGCCAGCAGTTTATTGGGGACAGGGGATTCCTACGAGCAGTACTTC
TRBJ2-3 - TRBV7-2 - CASSLEPSTSTQYF TGTGCCAGCAGCTTAGAACCCTCCACGAGCACGCAGTATTTT
TRBJ1-3 - TRBV18 once CASSPLAGSGNTIYF TGTGCCAGCTCACCACTGGCAGGCTCTGGAAACACCATATATTTT
TRBJ2-3 TRBD2 TRBV5-6 - CASSWGALAGSTDTQYF TGTGCCAGCAGCTGGGGAGCACTAGCGGGTAGCACAGATACGCAGTATTTT
TRBJ1-2 TRBD1 TRBV5-1 - CASSAGRQGVNYGYTF TGCGCCAGCAGCGCGGGACGACAGGGCGTTAACTATGGCTACACCTTC
TRBJ2-7 TRBD1 TRBV9 - CASSVEPGQGGDEQYF TGTGCCAGCAGCGTAGAACCGGGACAGGGTGGGGACGAGCAGTACTTC
TRBJ2-3 TRBD2 TRBV9 - CASSVGASGRGSDTQYF TGTGCCAGCAGCGTAGGGGCTAGCGGGAGGGGCTCAGATACGCAGTATTTT
TRBJ2-1 TRBD2 TRBV4-2 once CASSQDGLAGWEDWDNEQFF TGTGCCAGCAGCCAAGATGGGCTAGCGGGATGGGAAGATTGGGATAATGAGCAGTTCTTC
TRBJ2-2 - TRBV27 medium-sized CASTYSEVGELFF TGTGCCAGCACATACTCCGAGGTCGGGGAGCTGTTTTTT
TRBJ2-7 TRBD1 TRBV11-3 once CASSLEGTAQEQYF TGTGCCAGCAGCTTAGAAGGGACAGCCCAGGAGCAGTACTTC
TRBJ2-7 TRBD1 TRBV5-1 - CASSFGTASSYEQYF TGCGCCAGCAGCTTTGGGACAGCCAGCTCCTACGAGCAGTACTTC
TRBJ1-5 - TRBV6-6 - CASRVQSNQPQHF TGTGCCAGCAGAGTGCAGAGCAATCAGCCCCAGCATTTT
TRBJ2-7 TRBD2 TRBV5-6 - CASSPPGGYEQYF TGTGCCAGCAGCCCCCCGGGGGGCTACGAGCAGTACTTC
TRBJ2-5 TRBD2 TRBV7-3 - CASSLAGRQETQYF TGTGCCAGCAGTCTAGCGGGAAGACAAGAGACCCAGTACTTC
TRBJ1-1 TRBD1 TRBV11-2 - CASSLVLGQGNTEAFF TGTGCCAGCAGCTTAGTGCTGGGACAGGGGAACACTGAAGCTTTCTTT
TRBJ2-5 TRBD1 TRBV5-6 once CASSLGQGQETQYF TGTGCCAGCAGCTTGGGACAGGGCCAAGAGACCCAGTACTTC
TRBJ1-3 - TRBV27 - CASSMDFLSGNTIYF TGTGCCAGCAGCATGGACTTCCTCTCTGGAAACACCATATATTTT
TRBJ1-4 - TRBV20-1 - CSAEKEKLFF TGCAGTGCCGAGAAAGAAAAACTGTTTTTT
TRBJ2-7 - TRBV2 - CASSEFTVSYEQYF TGTGCCAGCAGTGAATTCACAGTCTCCTACGAGCAGTACTTC
TRBJ2-7 TRBD2 TRBV10-1 - CASSEMGTSGKQYF TGCGCCAGCAGTGAGATGGGGACTAGCGGGAAGCAGTACTTC
TRBJ2-7 TRBD1 TRBV6-5 - CASSYIGTGIYEQYF TGTGCCAGCAGTTATATCGGGACAGGTATCTACGAGCAGTACTTC
TRBJ1-3 - TRBV6-6 - CASSSGAGTIYF TGTGCCAGCAGTTCCGGCGCGGGCACCATATATTTT
TRBJ2-7 - TRBV27 - CASSLSAAYEQYF TGTGCCAGCAGTTTATCGGCCGCTTACGAGCAGTACTTC
TRBJ2-7 - TRBV7-9 - CASSSFSYEQYF TGTGCCAGCAGCTCGTTCTCCTACGAGCAGTACTTC
TRBJ2-1 TRBD2 TRBV7-6 - CASSSPRELAGSFSSYNEQFF TGTGCCAGCAGCTCACCCCGCGAACTAGCGGGAAGTTTCAGCTCCTACAATGAGCAGTTCTTC
TRBJ1-2 - TRBV4-1 once CASSQPTYRQGAVGYTF TGCGCCAGCAGCCAACCTACTTACCGGCAGGGTGCCGTTGGCTACACCTTC
TRBJ1-1 TRBD1 TRBV30 - CAWSTDRVGRMNTEAFF TGTGCCTGGAGTACGGACAGGGTGGGGAGAATGAACACTGAAGCTTTCTTT
TRBJ2-1 TRBD2 TRBV5-6 - CASSLGSGRALSEQFF TGTGCCAGCAGCTTGGGCAGCGGGAGGGCCCTAAGTGAGCAGTTCTTC
TRBJ2-7 TRBD1 TRBV27 - CASSTGTGVHEQYF TGTGCCAGCAGCACCGGGACAGGGGTTCACGAGCAGTACTTC
TRBJ2-7 - TRBV18 - CASSPTEYEQYF TGTGCCAGCTCACCGACAGAGTACGAGCAGTACTTC
TRBJ1-5 - TRBV25-1 few CASSEYGRGFDQPQHF TGTGCCAGCAGTGAATACGGTCGGGGTTTCGATCAGCCCCAGCATTTT
TRBJ1-5 - TRBV30 few CAWSPGNNQPQHF TGTGCCTGGAGCCCAGGGAACAATCAGCCCCAGCATTTT
TRBJ2-7 - TRBV25-1 - CASSEGRPPYEQYF TGTGCCAGCAGTGAGGGCAGGCCCCCCTACGAGCAGTACTTC
TRBJ2-7 - TRBV19 few CASSTGYEQYF TGTGCCAGTAGTACAGGGTACGAGCAGTACTTC
TRBJ2-7 TRBD1 TRBV27 - CASSDLGTGTPSEQYF TGTGCCAGCAGCGACCTGGGGACAGGGACACCCTCTGAGCAGTACTTC
TRBJ2-1 - TRBV30 - CAWSRLGSSYNEQFF TGTGCCTGGAGTCGCTTAGGGAGTTCCTACAATGAGCAGTTCTTC
TRBJ2-3 - TRBV7-2 - CASSSPSVGTDTQYF TGTGCCAGCAGCTCCCCTAGCGTTGGCACAGATACGCAGTATTTT
TRBJ1-1 - TRBV7-2 - CASSLDPMHVEAFF TGTGCCAGCAGCTTAGATCCTATGCACGTTGAAGCTTTCTTT